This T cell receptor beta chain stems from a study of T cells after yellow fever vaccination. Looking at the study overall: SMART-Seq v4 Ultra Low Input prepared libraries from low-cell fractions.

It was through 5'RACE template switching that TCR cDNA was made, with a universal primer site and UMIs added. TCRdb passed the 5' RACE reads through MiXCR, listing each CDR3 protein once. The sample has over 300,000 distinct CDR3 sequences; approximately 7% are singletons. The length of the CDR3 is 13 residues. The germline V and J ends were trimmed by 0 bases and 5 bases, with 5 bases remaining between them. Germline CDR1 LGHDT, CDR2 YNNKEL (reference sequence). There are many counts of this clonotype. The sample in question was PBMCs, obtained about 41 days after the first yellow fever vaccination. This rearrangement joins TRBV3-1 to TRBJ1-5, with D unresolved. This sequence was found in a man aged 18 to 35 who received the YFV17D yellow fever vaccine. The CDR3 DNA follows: TGTGCCAGCAGCCAAGACCTGGATCAGCCCCAGCATTTT. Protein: CASSQDLDQPQHF.